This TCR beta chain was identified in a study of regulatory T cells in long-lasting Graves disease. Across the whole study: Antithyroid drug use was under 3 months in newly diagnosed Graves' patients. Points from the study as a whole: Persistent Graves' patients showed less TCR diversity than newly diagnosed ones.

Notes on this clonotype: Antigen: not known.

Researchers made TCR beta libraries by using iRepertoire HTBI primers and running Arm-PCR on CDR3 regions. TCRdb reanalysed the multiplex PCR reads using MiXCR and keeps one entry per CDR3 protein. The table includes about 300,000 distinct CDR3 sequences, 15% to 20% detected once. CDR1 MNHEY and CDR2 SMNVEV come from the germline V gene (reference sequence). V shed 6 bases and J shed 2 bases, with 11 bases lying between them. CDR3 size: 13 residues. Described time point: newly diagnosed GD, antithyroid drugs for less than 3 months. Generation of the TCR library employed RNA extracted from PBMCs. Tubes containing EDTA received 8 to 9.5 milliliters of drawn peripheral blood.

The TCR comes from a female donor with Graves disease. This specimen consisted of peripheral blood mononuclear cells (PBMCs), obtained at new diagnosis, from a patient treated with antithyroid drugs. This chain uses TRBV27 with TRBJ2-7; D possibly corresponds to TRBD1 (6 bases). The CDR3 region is CASSPRGAYEQYF. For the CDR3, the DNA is TGTGCCAGCAGCCCCAGGGGCGCCTACGAGCAGTACTTC.